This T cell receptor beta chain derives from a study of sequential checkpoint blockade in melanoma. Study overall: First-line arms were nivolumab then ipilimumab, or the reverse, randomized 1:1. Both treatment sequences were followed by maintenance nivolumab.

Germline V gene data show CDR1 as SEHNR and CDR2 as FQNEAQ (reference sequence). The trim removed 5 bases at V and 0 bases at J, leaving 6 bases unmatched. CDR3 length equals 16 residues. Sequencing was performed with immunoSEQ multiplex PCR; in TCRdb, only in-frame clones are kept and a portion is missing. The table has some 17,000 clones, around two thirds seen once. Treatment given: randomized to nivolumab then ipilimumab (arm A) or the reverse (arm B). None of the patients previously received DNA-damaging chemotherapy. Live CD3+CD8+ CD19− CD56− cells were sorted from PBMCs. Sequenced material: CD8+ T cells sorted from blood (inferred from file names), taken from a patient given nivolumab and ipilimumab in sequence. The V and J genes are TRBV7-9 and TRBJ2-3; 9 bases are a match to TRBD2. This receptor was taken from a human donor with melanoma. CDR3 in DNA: TGTGCCAGCAGCGGTAGCGGGGGACCAAGCACAGATACGCAGTATTTT. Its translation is CASSGSGGPSTDTQYF.